What follows are 25 T cell receptor beta chains derived from one specimen sequenced in a study of Graves' ophthalmopathy and Graves' hyperthyroidism (dated by TCRdb to the late 2010s). The sample was run on an Illumina HiSeq 2000. TCR beta CDR3 regions were amplified from RNA transcripts for repertoire sequencing. The first round was an RT-PCR using HTBI primers with the Qiagen OneStep RT-PCR kit, and this first round was followed by a second-round multiplex PCR, then size selection and purification. The public sequencing data were trimmed at Q25 with fastp and processed into clonotypes with MiXCR by TCRdb, which kept only in-frame beta chains. CDR3 protein duplicates are merged, each entry listing the most common genes and DNA. The table for this sample lists hundreds of thousands of distinct CDR3 sequences; 20% to 25% of them were counted only once. The ten largest clones represent around 3.1% of the sample.

The sample was peripheral blood. All receptors come from a woman under 30 with stable Graves' hyperthyroidism. Donor details come from another sample of the same person, matched by shared clones.

This clonotype has ten or more counts. The V and J genes are TRBV28 and TRBJ2-5; D call uncertain. CDR1 and CDR2 (germline): MDHEN, SYDVKM. The V end lost 8 bases, the J end lost 2 bases, and 12 bases lay between the germline ends. This CDR3 comprises 13 residues. This chain's CDR3 is CASGSAGQETQYF. The CDR3 DNA sequence: TGTGCCAGCGGCTCCGCCGGACAAGAGACCCAGTACTTC.

This clonotype was observed once. The V gene is TRBV5-1, the J gene TRBJ1-6; the match to TRBD1 covers 9 bases. V dropped 1 base and J dropped 9; count of bases not matched to a gene: 5. Per germline, CDR1 SGHRS and CDR2 YFSETQ. The CDR3 runs 15 residues. The CDR3 protein is CASSLRRDRASPLHF. The CDR3 DNA reads as TGCGCCAGCAGCTTGCGTCGGGACAGGGCTTCACCCCTCCACTTT.

This clonotype has a count of ten or more. A read error is likely, as this CDR3 ends without the conserved phenylalanine or tryptophan. This sequence joins TRBV28 and TRBJ2-7, with TRBD1 identical over 7 bases. Germline CDR1 and CDR2: MDHEN and SYDVKM. The CDR3 sequence is 14 residues long. V was pared by 7 bases and J by 3 bases, with 9 bases of the junction left unmatched. DNA for the CDR3: TGTGCCAGCACCCCGACAGGGCCCCTCTACGAGCAGTACTCC. It encodes CASTPTGPLYEQYS.

This clonotype was counted ten times or more. This sequence joins TRBV20-1 and TRBJ2-5; D is undetermined. CDR3 length: 13 residues. Trimming removed 2 bases from V and 2 bases from J, with 9 bases in between. The germline V gene has CDR1 DFQATT and CDR2 SNEGSKA (reference sequence). As DNA, the CDR3 is TGCAGTGCTAGACGTCCTGCACAAGAGACCCAGTACTTC. Translation gives CSARRPAQETQYF.

There are many counts of this clonotype. The rearrangement uses TRBV28 and TRBJ2-7, with D possibly TRBD2 on 5 matching bases. The ends were cut back, 2 bases at V and 4 bases at J, with 9 bases in the middle. In germline, CDR1 is MDHEN, CDR2 SYDVKM. This CDR3 comprises 13 residues. The CDR3 sequence: CASSLQPGYEQYF. CDR3 bases: TGTGCCAGCAGTTTACAACCGGGGTACGAGCAGTACTTC.

The chain recombines TRBV6-5 with TRBJ1-6; perhaps TRBD1 as D (5 bases). The CDR3 length is 18 residues. Germline CDR1 is MNHEY and CDR2 is SVGAGI. The V end was cut by 2 bases, the J end by 0 bases, with 14 bases between. The CDR3 protein is CASSYNRSPSSYNSPLHF. The CDR3 coding sequence is TGTGCCAGCAGTTACAACAGGTCCCCGAGCTCCTATAATTCACCCCTCCACTTT.

The V and J genes are TRBV12-3 or TRBV12-4 and TRBJ2-7; TRBD1 matches at 8 bases. The CDR3 runs to 14 residues. V lost 6 bases and J lost 4; bases outside the gene matches: 8. The DNA for the CDR3 is TGTGCCAGCAGATCCCGGACAGGGCTTTACGAGCAGTACTTC. This gives the protein CASRSRTGLYEQYF.

This clonotype was counted ten times or more. The rearrangement links TRBV7-6 to TRBJ2-7; 8 nucleotides match TRBD1. CDR3 length: 14 amino acids. The junction had 6 bases not matched to a gene; V was cut back by 5 bases and J by 3 bases. CDR1 and CDR2 from the germline V gene are SGHVS and FNYEAQ. The DNA for the CDR3 is TGTGCCAGCAGCCATGAACAGGGGGACTACGAGCAGTACTTC. Encoded protein: CASSHEQGDYEQYF.

This clonotype was picked up many times. The chain is built from TRBV19 and TRBJ1-5, with 8 nucleotides matching TRBD1. The V and J ends lost 6 bases and 5 bases, in that order; junction bases with no gene match: 9. This CDR3 is built from 15 residues. Germline V gene lookup returns CDR1 LNHDA and CDR2 SQIVND (reference sequence). CDR3 loop: CASSLFDRGDQPQHF. The DNA for the CDR3 is TGTGCCAGTAGCCTCTTCGACAGGGGAGATCAGCCCCAGCATTTT.

The chain recombines TRBV15 with TRBJ1-1; 9 positions agree with TRBD1. Germline V gene data show CDR1 as LNHNV and CDR2 as YYDKDF (reference sequence). This CDR3 region has 15 residues. V lost 2 bases and J lost 5; bases outside the gene matches: 6. In DNA, the CDR3 is TGTGCCACCAGCAGACCGGGACAGGGCTATACTGAAGCTTTCTTT. It yields the protein CATSRPGQGYTEAFF. Full variable domain (outside the CDR3, taken from reference TRBV15 and TRBJ1-1): DAMVIQNPRYQVTQFGKPVTLSCSQTLNHNVMYWYQQKSSQAPKLLFHYYDKDFNNEADTPDNFQSRRPNTSFCFLDIRSPGLGDTAMYLCATSRPGQGYTEAFFGQGTRLTVV.

This clonotype was observed at least ten times. The CDR3 sequence is CASSSGQEIGELFF. The DNA of the CDR3 is TGTGCCAGCAGCTCGGGACAGGAAATCGGGGAGCTGTTTTTT. The gene calls are TRBV7-2 and TRBJ2-2; 8 bases match TRBD1. CDR1 and CDR2 from the germline V gene are SGHTA and FQGNSA. J lost 7 bases, V lost 4 bases, and 5 bases had no gene match. CDR3 length equals 14 residues. Drawing the rest from reference TRBV7-2 and TRBJ2-2, the complete variable domain is GAGVSQSPSNKVTEKGKDVELRCDPISGHTALYWYRQSLGQGLEFLIYFQGNSAPDKSGLPSDRFSAERTGGSVSTLTIQRTQQEDSAVYLCASSSGQEIGELFFGEGSRLTVL.

This clonotype was seen at least ten times. The J gene is TRBJ2-7, the V gene TRBV30; D not certain. CDR1 is GTSNPN and CDR2 is SVGIG in the germline V gene (reference sequence). This CDR3 has 11 residues. The V end was cut by 0 bases, the J end by 6 bases, with 6 bases between. The CDR3 sequence is CAWSVKGEQYF. The CDR3 DNA reads as TGTGCCTGGAGTGTAAAGGGCGAGCAGTACTTC.

This clonotype was seen ten or more times. A much larger clonotype is one base distant, so this may be a read error. V and J are TRBV6-2 or TRBV6-3 and TRBJ1-1; 7 bases agree with TRBD1. CDR1 and CDR2 from the germline V gene are MNHEY and SVGEGT. The CDR3 extends over 12 amino acids. The V and J ends lost 8 bases and 1 base, in that order; junction bases with no gene match: 1. CDR3 in amino acids: CASHRGNTEAFF. The CDR3 bases are TGTGCCAGCCACAGGGGGAACACTGAAGCTTTCTTT.

The DNA for the CDR3 is TGTGCCAGCAGCTTACTCGACAGGCCGAACACCGGGGAGCTGTTTTTT. Amino acids: CASSLLDRPNTGELFF. V is TRBV7-8 and J is TRBJ2-2; tentatively, D is TRBD1 (6 bases). CDR3 length: 16 residues. In germline, CDR1 is SGHVS, CDR2 FQNEAQ. Trimming removed 2 bases at V and 0 bases at J, with 10 bases between.

This clonotype was observed many times. The V call is TRBV19, the J call TRBJ2-7; D is undetermined. Trimming took off 7 bases at V and 0 bases at J, with 16 bases between the two ends. This CDR3 contains 15 residues. Germline CDR1 reads LNHDA; CDR2 reads SQIVND (reference sequence). The CDR3 DNA reads as TGTGCCAGTAAAGAGAGGCTCCTGAGCTCCTACGAGCAGTACTTC. It codes for CASKERLLSSYEQYF. The full variable domain, with the rest looked up from reference TRBV19 and TRBJ2-7, is DGGITQSPKYLFRKEGQNVTLSCEQNLNHDAMYWYRQDPGQGLRLIYYSQIVNDFQKGDIAEGYSVSREKKESFPLTVTSAQKNPTAFYLCASKERLLSSYEQYFGPGTRLTVT.

This clonotype was detected many times. This chain connects TRBV19 to TRBJ1-5, with TRBD1 as a possible D gene (5 bases). Germline V CDR1 and CDR2: LNHDA, SQIVND (reference sequence). This CDR3 is 13 amino acids long. The V end was cut by 3 bases, the J end by 11 bases, with 14 bases between. The CDR3 reads CASSIGAIGSQHF. The CDR3 DNA is TGTGCCAGTAGTATTGGGGCCATTGGGTCCCAGCATTTT.

The chain employs TRBV6-2 or TRBV6-3 and TRBJ2-3, with a weak D call TRBD1 (6 bases). Trimming removed 2 bases from V and 6 bases from J, with 15 bases in between. The CDR3 runs 15 residues. CDR1 and CDR2 (germline): MNHEY, SVGEGT. The CDR3 loop reads CASSYTLQGADTQYF. Here the CDR3 DNA reads TGTGCCAGCAGTTACACCCTACAGGGAGCGGATACGCAGTATTTT.

This clonotype was seen many times. The chain carries TRBV6-5 and TRBJ2-7, with TRBD2 matching 9 bases. This CDR3 has 17 residues. In germline, CDR1 is MNHEY, CDR2 SVGAGI. The V gene end was trimmed by 0 bases and the J gene end by 0 bases; junction bases not matched to a gene: 6. The CDR3 DNA reads TGTGCCAGCAGTTACTCAGGCGGGAGGGTCTTCTCCTACGAGCAGTACTTC. It yields the protein CASSYSGGRVFSYEQYF.

There are many counts of this clonotype. V and J are TRBV15 and TRBJ2-5; D unresolved. V lost 0 bases to trimming and J lost 5 bases, with 13 bases between them. The length of the CDR3 is 15 residues. The V gene's germline CDR1 is LNHNV and CDR2 YYDKDF (reference sequence). CDR3 in amino acids: CATSRDPLDPETQYF. The CDR3 coding sequence is TGTGCCACCAGCAGAGATCCGCTAGACCCCGAGACCCAGTACTTC.

Notes on this clonotype: Germline is not matched at one junction end, which may reflect a read error. The gene calls are TRBV7-2 and TRBJ2-4; D uncertain. Germline V lookup: CDR1 SGHTA, CDR2 FQGNSA. The CDR3 sequence is 14 residues long. The DNA for the CDR3 is TGTGCCAGCCCGGAGTGTGAAGCCAATAACATTAAGTACTTC. The encoded protein is CASPECEANNIKYF.

In its sample, this clonotype was seen a few times. V is TRBV2 and J is TRBJ2-5; tentative D call: TRBD2 (6 bases). There are 13 residues in the CDR3. Germline loops: CDR1 SNHLY, CDR2 FYNNEI. Trimming removed 5 bases from V and 2 bases from J, with 9 bases in between. The CDR3: CASSLAEQETQYF. As DNA, the CDR3 is TGTGCCAGCAGTTTAGCGGAACAAGAGACCCAGTACTTC.

The V and J genes are TRBV5-1 and TRBJ2-2; 10 bases agree with TRBD2. Germline V CDR1 and CDR2: SGHRS, YFSETQ. The CDR3 extends over 16 amino acids. With 4 bases clipped from V and 5 bases from J, the junction kept 8 bases outside the gene matches. The chain's CDR3 is CASSPASGSWTGELFF. CDR3 bases: TGCGCCAGCAGCCCGGCTAGCGGGAGTTGGACCGGGGAGCTGTTTTTT.

The CDR3: CATSRVGPYGYTF. The DNA for the CDR3 is TGTGCCACCAGCAGAGTGGGGCCTTATGGCTACACCTTC. This chain joins TRBV15 and TRBJ1-2; D may be TRBD1 (5 bases). CDR1 and CDR2 (germline): LNHNV, YYDKDF (reference sequence). The length of the CDR3 is 13 residues. V gave up 1 base and J gave up 5 bases, with 8 bases separating them.

The sample holds many counts of this clonotype. V is TRBV10-3 and J is TRBJ2-7; 12 bases align to TRBD1. V lost 2 bases and J lost 6; bases outside the gene matches: 8. CDR3 length: 16 residues. Germline CDR1 reads ENHRY; CDR2 reads SYGVKD. CDR3 sequence (DNA): TGTGCCATCAGTGAGAATTCGGGACAGGGGGCTTCCGAGCAGTACTTC. Translated: CAISENSGQGASEQYF.

This chain uses TRBV6-2 or TRBV6-3 with TRBJ1-5; the D gene is possibly TRBD1 (5 bases). V lost 4 bases to trimming and J lost 6 bases, with 16 bases between them. The CDR3 contains 15 residues. Germline V gene data show CDR1 as MNHEY and CDR2 as SVGEGT. In DNA form, the CDR3 reads TGTGCCAGCAGTTTTGCTACCGCAGGGAGTCAGCCCCAGCATTTT. Protein sequence: CASSFATAGSQPQHF.